These 10 T cell receptor beta chains share one sample of origin, sequenced in a study of T cell responses to AZD1222 COVID-19 vaccine (dated by TCRdb to 2020 to 2023). This sample's time point label indicates: about 28 days (+/-7) after the second vaccine dose. Receptors were amplified or captured by the immunoSEQ multiplex PCR assay. TCRdb's version of the immuneACCESS table is confined to in-frame rearrangements and falls short of the full clone set. An unresolved V gene accounts for under half of the shortfall where checked; the remainder is of unknown origin. This sample has 15,000 to 20,000 clones in its table, and roughly 83% of those were observed once. The top ten clones comprise 16% of the sample. Specimen: peripheral blood, collected 28 days after the second AZD1222 dose. The receptors derive from an adult who received the AZD1222 COVID-19 vaccine.

This clone is a singleton in its sample. The gene calls are TRBV24-1 and TRBJ2-5; D not certain. The CDR3 has 11 amino acids. V was pared by 8 bases and J by 4 bases, with 7 bases between. CDR1 and CDR2 (germline): KGHDR, SFDVKD. The CDR3 region has the DNA TGTGCCACCATCAAAGGAGAGACCCAGTACTTC. This sequence encodes CATIKGETQYF.

The chain is built from TRBV28 and TRBJ1-4; D gene ambiguous. From germline, CDR1 is MDHEN and CDR2 SYDVKM. This CDR3 comprises 17 residues. The V gene lost 5 bases and the J gene lost 5 bases, with 21 bases spanning the gap. For the CDR3, the DNA is TGTGCCAGCAGTCTACCCCCATTCTCAGGATTGAATGAAAAACTGTTTTTT. It translates to CASSLPPFSGLNEKLFF.

The chain recombines TRBV11-1 with TRBJ1-1; a possible D gene is TRBD1 (5 bases). Between the trimmed V and J ends, which lost 4 bases and 1 base, there was a span of 16 bases. The length of the CDR3 is 16 residues. CDR1 and CDR2 (germline): SGHAT, FQDESV (reference sequence). CDR3 nucleotide sequence: TGTGCCAGCAGCTCCTGGGGGGGACTGACGAACACTGAAGCTTTCTTT. It codes for CASSSWGGLTNTEAFF.

V gene TRBV19 combines with J gene TRBJ2-3; maybe TRBD2 (5 bases). Trimming pared 2 bases from V and 2 bases from J, leaving 8 bases between. The CDR3 contains 14 residues. Germline V gene sequence: CDR1 LNHDA, CDR2 SQIVND (reference sequence). CDR3 nucleotide sequence: TGTGCCAGTAGTATACGGGGATACACAGATACGCAGTATTTT. This encodes CASSIRGYTDTQYF.

The chain carries TRBV3-1 (or the pseudogene TRBV3-2) and TRBJ2-7, with TRBD2 matching over 9 bases. V dropped 5 bases and J dropped 7; count of bases not matched to a gene: 12. CDR1 is LGHDT, CDR2 YNNKEL, per germline (reference sequence). The CDR3 loop spans 15 amino acids. The CDR3 region is CASSADLAGKREQYF. Written as DNA, the CDR3 is TGTGCCAGCAGCGCAGACCTAGCGGGGAAAAGGGAGCAGTACTTC.

This chain joins TRBV5-1 and TRBJ2-7; D is uncertain. V lost 0 bases to trimming and J lost 4 bases, with 11 bases between them. Germline V gene data show CDR1 as SGHRS and CDR2 as YFSETQ. CDR3 length equals 14 residues. The CDR3 region has the DNA TGCGCCAGCAGCTTGGTCGCCCAGGCGTACGAGCAGTACTTC. This sequence encodes CASSLVAQAYEQYF.

V is TRBV9 and J is TRBJ2-5; unclear D gene. In germline, CDR1 is SGDLS, CDR2 YYNGEE. V lost 4 bases and J 4 bases, leaving 14 bases between the germline ends. This CDR3 is 14 amino acids long. Here the CDR3 DNA reads TGTGCCAGCAGCTCGACACCACCGGGAGAGACCCAGTACTTC. As protein: CASSSTPPGETQYF.

V usage is TRBV6-5 and J usage is TRBJ1-4; D perhaps matches TRBD1 (5 bases). The CDR3 spans 12 residues. Trimming cost V 11 bases and J 7 bases, with 14 bases left between them. From germline, CDR1 is MNHEY and CDR2 SVGAGI. Written as DNA, the CDR3 is TGTGCCCTGGGGGGGTTTAGTGAAAAACTGTTTTTT. Encoded protein: CALGGFSEKLFF.

The V gene is TRBV19, the J gene TRBJ1-2; no firm D call. Germline lookup yields CDR1 LNHDA and CDR2 SQIVND (reference sequence). V was clipped by 5 bases and J by 2 bases, with 18 bases between them. The CDR3 spans 16 residues. The CDR3 DNA follows: TGTGCCAGTAGTGCGTCCACAGTCCCCCGAAACTATGGCTACACCTTC. Its translation: CASSASTVPRNYGYTF.

The rearrangement joins TRBV5-1 to TRBJ2-5, with 13 bases aligning to TRBD2. From germline, CDR1 is SGHRS and CDR2 YFSETQ. V gave up 4 bases and J gave up 1 base; unmatched junction bases: 7. The CDR3 runs 17 residues. The CDR3 reads CASSVGLAGSVQETQYF. The CDR3 DNA is TGCGCCAGCAGCGTGGGACTAGCGGGATCCGTCCAAGAGACCCAGTACTTC.